Listed below are T cell receptor beta chains from one sample, sequenced in a study of T-cell memory formation after mild COVID-19. TCRdb called the 5' RACE reads again in MiXCR, with one record for every CDR3 protein. The table lists about 170,000 distinct CDR3 sequences, around 13% of them singletons. Sequenced material: PBMCs or a T cell subset sorted from them (not recorded which). Receptors were obtained from a man younger than 30 who had mild COVID-19 (a few samples of this study predate the infection). Cell type and time point are not known. Each CDR3 is given with its conserved first and last residue. D genes are given only for firm matches. For some rows the clone size is stated as once, few or many, or as a class when expanded; others skip it.

NA | TRBJ2-3 | TRBV6-5 | many | CASSPTSDTQYF | TGTGCCAGCAGCCCTACCTCAGATACGCAGTATTTT
NA | TRBJ1-5 | TRBV5-6 | few | CASTLLGADYQPQHF | TGTGCCAGCACCTTATTGGGGGCCGACTATCAGCCCCAGCATTTT
NA | TRBJ2-2 | TRBV9 | many | CASSARGPSRELFF | TGTGCCAGCAGCGCTCGAGGACCCAGCAGGGAGCTGTTTTTT
NA | TRBJ1-1 | TRBV19 | few | CASSTDRLNTEAFF | TGTGCCAGTAGCACCGACAGACTGAACACTGAAGCTTTCTTT
NA | TRBJ2-7 | TRBV12-3/TRBV12-4 | many | CASSLGPSEEQYF | TGTGCCAGCAGTTTAGGGCCCTCCGAGGAGCAGTACTTC
TRBD1 | TRBJ2-5 | TRBV7-2 | few | CASSFTGTGGGETQYF | TGTGCCAGCAGTTTTACCGGGACAGGGGGCGGAGAGACCCAGTACTTC
NA | TRBJ2-1 | TRBV7-2 | many | CASSFGYNEQFF | TGTGCCAGCAGCTTCGGCTACAATGAGCAGTTCTTC
NA | TRBJ2-3 | TRBV7-2 | NA | CASSLAPLQGDTQYF | TGTGCCAGCAGCTTAGCGCCGCTTCAGGGGGATACGCAGTATTTT
TRBD2 | TRBJ2-3 | TRBV5-1 | few | CASSPSGGDTDTQYF | TGCGCCAGCAGCCCTAGCGGGGGAGATACAGATACGCAGTATTTT
NA | TRBJ1-5 | TRBV12-3/TRBV12-4 | NA | CASSFKGNQPQHF | TGTGCCAGCAGTTTTAAGGGCAATCAGCCCCAGCATTTT
NA | TRBJ2-1 | TRBV6-2/TRBV6-3 | NA | CASTFHAGGNEQFF | TGTGCCAGCACCTTCCACGCAGGAGGGAATGAGCAGTTCTTC
NA | TRBJ1-5 | TRBV7-2 | few | CASSLGPVGQPQHF | TGTGCCAGCAGCTTAGGACCTGTGGGTCAGCCCCAGCATTTT
TRBD1 | TRBJ2-7 | TRBV5-4 | few | CASSSGQVTYEQYF | TGTGCCAGCAGCTCCGGACAGGTAACCTACGAGCAGTACTTC
TRBD2 | TRBJ2-5 | TRBV20-1 | NA | CSAIGTSGGQETQYF | TGCAGTGCCATTGGGACTAGCGGGGGCCAAGAGACCCAGTACTTC
TRBD2 | TRBJ2-3 | TRBV20-1 | many | CSARDPGGSTDTQYF | TGCAGTGCTAGGGACCCGGGGGGGAGCACAGATACGCAGTATTTT
TRBD2 | TRBJ2-7 | TRBV5-4 | few | CASSAGLVNYEQYF | TGTGCCAGCAGCGCGGGACTAGTTAACTACGAGCAGTACTTC
NA | TRBJ2-5 | TRBV10-3 | many | CAISAGVETQYF | TGTGCCATCAGTGCCGGCGTGGAGACCCAGTACTTC
NA | TRBJ1-2 | TRBV7-2 | many | CASSFGGNYGYTF | TGTGCCAGCAGCTTTGGGGGGAACTATGGCTACACCTTC
NA | TRBJ1-1 | TRBV29-1 | NA | CSVAGLNTEAFF | TGCAGCGTTGCCGGATTGAACACTGAAGCTTTCTTT
NA | TRBJ2-2 | TRBV7-2 | few | CASSLAKAGDTGELFF | TGTGCCAGCAGCTTAGCTAAGGCAGGGGACACCGGGGAGCTGTTTTTT
NA | TRBJ1-5 | TRBV7-9 | NA | CASSVGGFQPQHF | TGTGCCAGCAGCGTAGGGGGGTTTCAGCCCCAGCATTTT
NA | TRBJ1-2 | TRBV28 | NA | CASSLGGSRGGYTF | TGTGCCAGCAGTTTAGGGGGCTCCCGAGGCGGCTACACCTTC
NA | TRBJ1-2 | TRBV29-1 | few | CSVRPSSYGYTF | TGCAGCGTTCGTCCCAGCAGCTATGGCTACACCTTC
TRBD1 | TRBJ2-3 | TRBV7-9 | many | CASSLGQGSTDTQYF | TGTGCCAGCAGCTTGGGACAGGGCAGCACAGATACGCAGTATTTT
NA | TRBJ1-1 | TRBV5-1 | few | CASSLRVATEAFF | TGCGCCAGCAGCTTGCGGGTGGCCACTGAAGCTTTCTTT
NA | TRBJ2-5 | TRBV5-4 | few | CASSFGSSETQYF | TGTGCCAGCAGCTTTGGGAGCAGCGAGACCCAGTACTTC
NA | TRBJ2-1 | TRBV7-6 | many | CASSPRSGQVWGNEQFF | TGTGCCAGCAGCCCCCGTTCGGGCCAGGTATGGGGCAATGAGCAGTTCTTC
NA | TRBJ2-1 | TRBV3-1 | NA | CASSQEARVYNEQFF | TGTGCCAGCAGCCAAGAGGCCCGGGTCTACAATGAGCAGTTCTTC
NA | TRBJ1-2 | TRBV12-3/TRBV12-4 | NA | CASSPGRNGYTF | TGTGCCAGCAGTCCCGGCAGGAATGGCTACACCTTC
NA | TRBJ1-2 | TRBV29-1 | few | CSVEEGWRSSNYGYTF | TGCAGCGTTGAAGAAGGTTGGCGGAGTTCTAACTATGGCTACACCTTC
TRBD2 | TRBJ2-5 | TRBV6-5 | NA | CASSRGDSKTQYF | TGTGCCAGCAGTCGGGGGGACTCGAAGACCCAGTACTTC
NA | TRBJ2-5 | TRBV7-2 | NA | CASLQTDKETQYF | TGTGCCAGCCTGCAGACCGACAAGGAGACCCAGTACTTC
NA | TRBJ2-1 | TRBV4-1 | NA | CASSQDSASYNEQFF | TGCGCCAGCAGCCAAGATAGCGCTTCCTACAATGAGCAGTTCTTC
NA | TRBJ2-5 | TRBV12-3/TRBV12-4 | NA | CASSSRAGKETQYF | TGTGCCAGCAGTTCAAGGGCAGGGAAAGAGACCCAGTACTTC
NA | TRBJ2-7 | TRBV18 | NA | CASSETGYEQYF | TGTGCCAGCTCGGAGACAGGCTACGAGCAGTACTTC
NA | TRBJ1-1 | TRBV18 | NA | CASSPRETTPEAFF | TGTGCCAGCTCACCACGGGAGACCACGCCTGAAGCTTTCTTT
NA | TRBJ1-5 | TRBV12-3/TRBV12-4 | NA | CASSFVRQGERHF | TGTGCCAGCAGTTTTGTACGGCAGGGAGAAAGACATTTT
TRBD1 | TRBJ2-1 | TRBV6-2/TRBV6-3 | NA | CASGDRGLSSYNEQFF | TGTGCCAGCGGGGACAGGGGATTAAGCTCCTACAATGAGCAGTTCTTC
NA | TRBJ2-3 | TRBV4-3 | NA | CASSQEAQSTDTQYF | TGCGCCAGCAGCCAAGAGGCCCAGTCCACAGATACGCAGTATTTT
NA | TRBJ1-1 | TRBV5-1 | NA | CASTKGRGTEAFF | TGCGCCAGTACCAAGGGTCGGGGGACTGAAGCTTTCTTT
TRBD2 | TRBJ2-1 | TRBV20-1 | NA | CSAGGWASGGNEQFF | TGCAGTGCTGGGGGTTGGGCTAGCGGGGGAAATGAGCAGTTCTTC
NA | TRBJ2-3 | TRBV6-5 | NA | CASSYSGGTPNTQYF | TGTGCCAGCAGTTACTCGGGCGGGACCCCAAATACGCAGTATTTT
NA | TRBJ1-4 | TRBV20-1 | few | CSARPTGQEKLFF | TGCAGTGCTAGACCCACTGGTCAGGAAAAACTGTTTTTT
TRBD2 | TRBJ2-7 | TRBV6-5 | few | CASRAGLAGTYEQYF | TGTGCCAGCAGGGCCGGACTAGCGGGGACATACGAGCAGTACTTC
NA | TRBJ1-2 | TRBV30 | NA | CAWTPGDGYTF | TGTGCCTGGACCCCTGGAGACGGCTACACCTTC
NA | TRBJ2-5 | TRBV7-9 | many | CASSFGQGIETQYF | TGTGCCAGCAGCTTCGGGCAGGGGATAGAGACCCAGTACTTC
NA | TRBJ1-5 | TRBV7-8 | few | CASSLGGQGQPQHF | TGTGCCAGCAGCTTAGGGGGCCAGGGGCAGCCCCAGCATTTT
NA | TRBJ2-7 | TRBV15 | NA | CATSRQHRAEQYF | TGTGCCACCAGCAGACAACACAGGGCCGAGCAGTACTTC
NA | TRBJ2-5 | TRBV24-1 | few | CATSDGGEGETQYF | TGTGCCACCAGTGATGGCGGGGAAGGGGAGACCCAGTACTTC
TRBD2 | TRBJ2-1 | TRBV3-1 | NA | CASRQAGGGNYNEQFF | TGTGCCAGCAGACAGGCGGGAGGGGGGAACTACAATGAGCAGTTCTTC
NA | TRBJ2-5 | TRBV7-2 | NA | CASSWVSETQYF | TGTGCCAGCAGCTGGGTTTCAGAGACCCAGTACTTC
NA | TRBJ1-2 | TRBV12-3/TRBV12-4 | few | CASRPDSYGYTF | TGTGCCAGCAGACCGGACAGCTATGGCTACACCTTC
NA | TRBJ1-6 | TRBV4-1 | many | CASSQEGSWQGRSNEINSPLHF | TGCGCCAGCAGCCAAGAAGGGAGTTGGCAGGGGAGATCTAATGAAATTAATTCACCCCTCCACTTT
NA | TRBJ2-3 | TRBV7-2 | NA | CASSLGTPDTQYF | TGTGCCAGCAGCTTAGGGACTCCCGATACGCAGTATTTT
NA | TRBJ1-2 | TRBV28 | NA | CASSFDLTTNYGYTF | TGTGCCAGCAGTTTCGACCTAACTACTAACTATGGCTACACCTTC
NA | TRBJ2-1 | TRBV4-1 | NA | CASSQRWVSGLYNEQFF | TGCGCCAGCAGCCAGCGCTGGGTGTCGGGACTCTACAATGAGCAGTTCTTC